This T cell receptor beta chain was identified during a study of T-cell memory formation after mild COVID-19. Study observations and caveats: Clones contracting over day 15 to 85 were CD4/CD8 balanced, with later expanders leaning CD4+.

One entry per CDR3 protein, called by TCRdb with MiXCR from the 5' RACE reads. The data show some 62,000 distinct CDR3 sequences, approximately 9% seen once. The CDR3 runs 12 residues. The V end lost 4 bases, the J end lost 3 bases, and 4 bases lay between the germline ends. Per germline, CDR1 LGHDT and CDR2 YNNKEL (reference sequence). There are many counts of this clonotype. Its matching antigen is unknown. This sequence was found in a man between 18 and 29 years old who had mild COVID-19 (a few samples of this study predate the infection). Cell type and time point are not known. Material: PBMCs or a T cell subset sorted from them (not recorded which). This chain connects TRBV3-1 to TRBJ2-1; D not resolved. The CDR3, as DNA: TGTGCCAGCAGCCCGCGCTACAATGAGCAGTTCTTC. This sequence encodes CASSPRYNEQFF.